Below are 32 T cell receptor beta chains sequenced from a single sample in a study of T cells in Graves' hyperthyroidism and ophthalmopathy. TCR beta CDR3 region amplification was performed from RNA transcripts. The HTBI primer set was used in a first-round RT-PCR of the TCR CDR3. TCRdb processed the multiplex PCR reads anew with MiXCR; each CDR3 protein has one entry. Altogether some 350,000 distinct CDR3 sequences are present, 13% to 15% being singletons, with the ten largest covering roughly 19%. Sequenced input: blood. Receptors originate from a woman between 55 and 75 years old with Graves' ophthalmopathy.

The chain uses TRBV12-3 or TRBV12-4 and TRBJ2-3; the match to TRBD2 covers 7 bases. The CDR3 totals 16 residues. Unmatched junction bases numbered 3, after V lost 0 bases and J lost 0 bases. The DNA for the CDR3 is TGTGCCAGCAGTTTAGCCCTAGCGGAGAGCACAGATACGCAGTATTTT. Translating it yields CASSLALAESTDTQYF.

Many counts were recorded for this clonotype. The chain links TRBV30 to TRBJ1-1; D is perhaps TRBD1 (5 bases). CDR1 and CDR2 from the germline V gene are GTSNPN and SVGIG (reference sequence). Trimming removed 3 bases from V and 11 bases from J, with 13 bases in between. The CDR3 is 11 residues long. The CDR3, as DNA: TGTGCCTGGAGCTCGGCTGAGGGGGCTTTCTTT. Translating it yields CAWSSAEGAFF.

The chain links TRBV4-1 to TRBJ2-7, with no clear D. The V gene's germline CDR1 is MGHRA and CDR2 YSYEKL. CDR3 size: 16 residues. V was shortened by 3 bases and J by 0 bases, with 15 bases between the two germline ends. The CDR3 region has the DNA TGCGCCAGCAGCCAGACAAGTCTTGGATTCTCCTACGAGCAGTACTTC. It encodes CASSQTSLGFSYEQYF.

The gene calls are TRBV4-2 and TRBJ1-2; TRBD1 aligns across 8 bases. This CDR3 comprises 16 residues. The germline CDR1 and CDR2 sequences are LGHNA and YNFKEQ. V shed 1 base and J 4 bases; nucleotides not matched to a gene: 8. In nucleotides, the CDR3 is TGTGCCAGCAGCCAAGCCCGGACAGGGTTTGCCTATGGCTACACCTTC. It codes for CASSQARTGFAYGYTF.

This clonotype was seen at least ten times. CDR3 in DNA: TGTGCCAGCAGGGGCGAAGCGGGGGCGCCATCTGAAAAACTGTTTTTT. Translation gives CASRGEAGAPSEKLFF. The chain combines TRBV27 with TRBJ1-4; D possibly corresponds to TRBD1 (6 bases). Germline CDR1 MNHEY, CDR2 SMNVEV (reference sequence). V was pared by 6 bases and J by 7 bases, with 21 bases between. The CDR3 spans 16 residues. The full variable domain, completed using reference TRBV27 and TRBJ1-4, is EAQVTQNPRYLITVTGKKLTVTCSQNMNHEYMSWYRQDPGLGLRQIYYSMNVEVTDKGDVPEGYKVSRKEKRNFPLILESPSPNQTSLYFCASRGEAGAPSEKLFFGSGTQLSVL.

J is TRBJ1-6 and V is TRBV27, with 8 positions matching TRBD1. Trimming took 8 bases from V and 6 from J; bases not matched to a gene: 9. From germline, CDR1 is MNHEY and CDR2 SMNVEV (reference sequence). This CDR3 spans 15 amino acids. This CDR3 is CASHDRTGINSPLHF. In DNA form, the CDR3 reads TGTGCCAGCCACGATCGGACAGGGATTAATTCACCCCTCCACTTT.

The chain uses TRBV12-3 or TRBV12-4 and TRBJ1-1; a weak D match, TRBD1 (6 bases). CDR3 length: 19 amino acids. The V end was cut by 3 bases, the J end by 3 bases, with 26 bases between. CDR3 sequence (DNA): TGTGCCAGCAGTTTCCTAGTGGGGGGGCCAGGGAAAGGGGACACTGAAGCTTTCTTT. Translated: CASSFLVGGPGKGDTEAFF.

This clonotype was recorded at least ten times. The V and J genes are TRBV11-2 and TRBJ2-4; D possibly uses TRBD1 or TRBD2 (6 bases each). Germline V gives CDR1 SGHAT, CDR2 FQNNGV. This CDR3 contains 17 residues. Trimming removed 0 bases from V and 0 bases from J, with 12 bases in between. The CDR3: CASSLDGGLIAKNIQYF. DNA for the CDR3: TGTGCCAGCAGCTTAGATGGGGGGCTTATAGCCAAAAACATTCAGTACTTC.

In this sample, this clonotype turned up many times. The rearrangement joins TRBV7-6 to TRBJ2-2; D gene uncertain. CDR1 is SGHVS and CDR2 is FNYEAQ in the germline V gene. This CDR3 has 18 residues. Trimming removed 1 base from V and 0 bases from J, with 15 bases in between. CDR3 sequence reads: CASSLGWQTDANTGELFF. The CDR3 DNA reads TGTGCCAGCAGCTTAGGTTGGCAGACTGACGCGAACACCGGGGAGCTGTTTTTT.

This clonotype was seen many times. The genes are TRBV30 and TRBJ2-1, with D perhaps TRBD1 or TRBD2 (5 bases each). V shed 4 bases and J shed 4 bases, with 14 bases lying between them. Looked up from germline, CDR1 is GTSNPN and CDR2 is SVGIG (reference sequence). The CDR3 spans 14 residues. This CDR3 is CAWTNPGPYNEQFF. The CDR3 coding sequence is TGTGCCTGGACGAATCCGGGACCTTACAATGAGCAGTTCTTC.

This clonotype was observed many times. The V gene is TRBV5-1, the J gene TRBJ1-5; no reliable D call. Trimming took off 4 bases at V and 4 bases at J, with 9 bases between the two ends. The germline V gene has CDR1 SGHRS and CDR2 YFSETQ. This CDR3 spans 13 amino acids. Here the CDR3 reads CASSPDVNQPQHF. In nucleotides, the CDR3 is TGCGCCAGCAGCCCGGACGTTAATCAGCCCCAGCATTTT.

This clonotype was counted many times. This rearrangement joins TRBV12-3 or TRBV12-4 to TRBJ2-7; possibly TRBD2 for D (5 bases). Trimming pared 7 bases from V and 0 bases from J, leaving 13 bases between. CDR3 length: 14 amino acids. This CDR3 is CASKRRVDSYEQYF. The CDR3, as DNA: TGTGCCAGCAAACGGCGGGTCGACTCCTACGAGCAGTACTTC.

This clonotype was observed a few times. The chain uses TRBV5-6 and TRBJ1-1; possible D gene TRBD1, 6 bases. The CDR3 is 15 residues long. CDR1 and CDR2 (germline): SGHDT, YYEEEE. V dropped 0 bases and J dropped 8 bases, with 17 bases sitting between them. CDR3 loop: CASSLGGGRFAEAFF. In DNA form, the CDR3 reads TGTGCCAGCAGCTTGGGAGGGGGGAGATTCGCAGAAGCTTTCTTT.

This clonotype was observed many times. The V and J genes are TRBV10-3 and TRBJ2-7, with 7 bases that match TRBD2. J gave up 0 bases and V 6 bases, and 2 bases lay outside the gene matches. The germline CDR1 and CDR2 sequences are ENHRY and SYGVKD. This CDR3 has 13 amino acids. In DNA, the CDR3 is TGTGCCATCAGCACTAGCGCCTCCTACGAGCAGTACTTC. Protein product: CAISTSASYEQYF.

This clonotype appeared a few times. This chain links TRBV6-1 with TRBJ1-1; 8 positions match TRBD1. CDR1 and CDR2 from the germline V gene are MNHNS and SASEGT. This CDR3 is 16 amino acids long. The trim removed 8 bases at V and 1 base at J, leaving 12 bases unmatched. The CDR3 here is CASSQRQGAWNTEAFF. CDR3 nucleotides: TGTGCCAGCTCTCAAAGGCAGGGGGCTTGGAACACTGAAGCTTTCTTT.

This clonotype came up many times. The rearrangement links TRBV20-1 to TRBJ2-7, with 10 positions matching TRBD2. The germline gives CDR1 DFQATT, CDR2 SNEGSKA (reference sequence). The CDR3 has 15 amino acids. With 6 bases clipped from V and 4 bases from J, the junction kept 12 bases outside the gene matches. In nucleotides, the CDR3 is TGCAGTGCCCACCCCCTAGCGGGAGCTGAGTACGAGCAGTACTTC. Translating it yields CSAHPLAGAEYEQYF.

The chain employs TRBV5-1 and TRBJ2-5, with D perhaps TRBD2 (6 bases). The CDR3 totals 14 residues. Germline-derived CDR1 and CDR2 are SGHRS and YFSETQ. The V gene lost 4 bases and the J gene lost 9 bases, with 19 bases spanning the gap. Here the CDR3 reads CASSPPAEGGSQYF. The DNA of the CDR3 is TGCGCCAGCAGCCCGCCAGCGGAGGGCGGATCCCAGTACTTC. The full variable domain, in which reference TRBV5-1 and TRBJ2-5 provide the parts outside the CDR3, is KAGVTQTPRYLIKTRGQQVTLSCSPISGHRSVSWYQQTPGQGLQFLFEYFSETQRNKGNFPGRFSGRQFSNSRSEMNVSTLELGDSALYLCASSPPAEGGSQYFGPGTRLLVL.

In its sample, this clonotype was seen many times. This chain uses TRBV29-1 with TRBJ2-1, with TRBD1 identical over 11 bases. The CDR3 totals 16 residues. After removal of 2 bases from V and 9 bases from J, the junction contained 12 bases not matched to a gene. Germline V gives CDR1 SQVTM, CDR2 ANQGSEA. The CDR3 is CSVEQRTGGPRGEQFF. In DNA, the CDR3 is TGCAGCGTTGAACAAAGGACAGGGGGCCCTCGTGGTGAGCAGTTCTTC.

The rearrangement links TRBV28 to TRBJ1-3; D is ambiguous. Trimming took off 5 bases at V and 16 bases at J, with 9 bases between the two ends. The CDR3 extends over 9 amino acids. The germline CDR1 and CDR2 sequences are MDHEN and SYDVKM. The CDR3 reads CASSPTPYF. The CDR3 bases are TGTGCCAGCAGTCCGACACCTTATTTT. Drawing the rest from reference TRBV28 and TRBJ1-3, the complete variable domain is DVKVTQSSRYLVKRTGEKVFLECVQDMDHENMFWYRQDPGLGLRLIYFSYDVKMKEKGDIPEGYSVSREKKERFSLILESASTNQTSMYLCASSPTPYFGEGSWLTVV.

This sequence joins TRBV5-4 and TRBJ2-7; D gene ambiguous. The CDR3 runs to 14 residues. Germline-derived CDR1 and CDR2 are SGHNT and YYREEE (reference sequence). With 3 bases removed from V and 0 bases from J, the gap between germline ends came to 10 bases. The CDR3 sequence is CASSSASSSYEQYF. The CDR3 DNA sequence: TGTGCCAGCAGCTCCGCGAGCAGCTCCTACGAGCAGTACTTC.

This clonotype turned up a few times. The J gene is TRBJ1-3, the V gene TRBV2; 7 bases line up with TRBD1. This CDR3 spans 14 amino acids. In germline, CDR1 is SNHLY, CDR2 FYNNEI. J was trimmed by 8 bases and V by 6 bases; bases with no gene match: 10. DNA for the CDR3: TGTGCCAGCAGCAAACTACAGGGGTTAGACACCATATATTTT. Encoded protein: CASSKLQGLDTIYF.

The genes are TRBV2 and TRBJ1-5, with D unresolved. The CDR3 has 13 amino acids. Trimming stripped 6 bases from V and 7 bases from J, with 13 bases between. CDR1 is SNHLY, CDR2 FYNNEI, per germline. The CDR3 DNA reads as TGTGCCAGCAGCCAACAGACCGGGCAGCCCCAGCATTTT. It codes for CASSQQTGQPQHF. Variable domain in full (rest from reference TRBV2 and TRBJ1-5): EPEVTQTPSHQVTQMGQEVILRCVPISNHLYFYWYRQILGQKVEFLVSFYNNEISEKSEIFDDQFSVERPDGSNFTLKIRSTKLEDSAMYFCASSQQTGQPQHFGDGTRLSIL.

This clonotype was found once. CDR3 DNA: TGTGCCAGCTCAGCTACAGCGGGTGAGCAGTTCTTC. Its translation is CASSATAGEQFF. The rearrangement uses TRBV18 and TRBJ2-1; D may be TRBD2 (6 bases). The CDR3 extends over 12 amino acids. From germline, CDR1 is KGHSH and CDR2 LQKENI. Between the trimmed V and J ends, which lost 5 bases and 9 bases, there was a span of 11 bases. Based on the CDR3 plus reference TRBV18 and TRBJ2-1, the full variable domain is NAGVMQNPRHLVRRRGQEARLRCSPMKGHSHVYWYRQLPEEGLKFMVYLQKENIIDESGMPKERFSAEFPKEGPSILRIQQVVRGDSAAYFCASSATAGEQFFGPGTRLTVL.

This clonotype was seen a few times. This chain connects TRBV7-9 to TRBJ2-5; D unclear. Germline V lookup: CDR1 SEHNR, CDR2 FQNEAQ (reference sequence). The CDR3 is 12 amino acids. The germline V and J ends were trimmed by 3 bases and 0 bases, with 2 bases remaining between them. CDR3 nucleotides: TGTGCCAGCAGCTTTTACCAAGAGACCCAGTACTTC. Protein: CASSFYQETQYF. Variable domain in full (rest from reference TRBV7-9 and TRBJ2-5): DTGVSQNPRHKITKRGQNVTFRCDPISEHNRLYWYRQTLGQGPEFLTYFQNEAQLEKSRLLSDRFSAERPKGSFSTLEIQRTEQGDSAMYLCASSFYQETQYFGPGTRLLVL.

This clonotype was counted many times. The chain joins TRBV20-1 to TRBJ2-5, with 8 bases that match TRBD1. V lost 6 bases to trimming and J lost 2 bases; unmatched junction nucleotides: 14. CDR3 length: 16 amino acids. The germline gives CDR1 DFQATT, CDR2 SNEGSKA (reference sequence). CDR3 DNA: TGCAGTGCCAATATTCGAGGACAGGGCCCACAAGAGACCCAGTACTTC. As protein: CSANIRGQGPQETQYF.

The rearrangement uses TRBV19 and TRBJ2-2, with TRBD1 matching 12 bases. Per germline, CDR1 LNHDA and CDR2 SQIVND (reference sequence). The CDR3 runs 14 residues. V shed 9 bases, J shed 2 bases, and the junction held 1 base outside the gene matches. CDR3 loop: CASGTGGNTGELFF. CDR3 in DNA: TGTGCCAGCGGGACAGGGGGCAACACCGGGGAGCTGTTTTTT.

This chain connects TRBV15 to TRBJ2-5, with D hard to call. Germline V gives CDR1 LNHNV, CDR2 YYDKDF (reference sequence). V shed 0 bases and J shed 4 bases, with 12 bases lying between them. This CDR3 has 15 amino acids. CDR3: CATSRDGIAGETQYF. The CDR3 DNA follows: TGTGCCACCAGCAGAGATGGGATAGCAGGAGAGACCCAGTACTTC.

At least ten counts were recorded for this clonotype. This chain links TRBV20-1 with TRBJ2-3, with 7 positions matching TRBD2. V trimming: 6 bases; J trimming: 0 bases; junction bases outside the gene matches: 12. Germline V gene lookup returns CDR1 DFQATT and CDR2 SNEGSKA (reference sequence). CDR3 length: 16 amino acids. The CDR3 reads CSAEGGKVGSTDTQYF. Here the CDR3 DNA reads TGCAGTGCGGAGGGAGGGAAGGTCGGTAGCACAGATACGCAGTATTTT.

This clonotype turned up a few times. V is TRBV3-1 and J is TRBJ2-5, with D perhaps given as TRBD1 or TRBD2 (5 bases each). V was cut by 1 base and J by 7 bases, with 19 bases left in between. Germline V gives CDR1 LGHDT, CDR2 YNNKEL (reference sequence). The CDR3 has 16 amino acids. The CDR3: CASSQGTNQGVRTQYF. In DNA, the CDR3 is TGTGCCAGCAGCCAAGGAACCAACCAGGGAGTCAGGACCCAGTACTTC.

In its sample, this clonotype was seen many times. The gene calls are TRBV2 and TRBJ2-5, with D unresolved. Germline values: CDR1 SNHLY, CDR2 FYNNEI. This CDR3 spans 11 amino acids. V lost 7 bases and J 5 bases, leaving 8 bases between the germline ends. The CDR3 loop is CASMTPETQYF. CDR3 nucleotide sequence: TGTGCCAGCATGACCCCTGAGACCCAGTACTTC.

The sample holds a few counts of this clonotype. The rearrangement joins TRBV15 to TRBJ1-4, with 8 bases lining up with TRBD1. The V and J ends lost 0 bases and 5 bases, in that order; junction bases with no gene match: 11. CDR1 and CDR2 from the germline V gene are LNHNV and YYDKDF (reference sequence). This CDR3 has 18 residues. CDR3 sequence (DNA): TGTGCCACCAGCAGAGAATCGGCAGGGGGCGCCGAGAATGAAAAACTGTTTTTT. Encoded protein: CATSRESAGGAENEKLFF.

This clonotype was observed many times. The chain combines TRBV20-1 with TRBJ2-5; 7 nucleotides agree with TRBD1. Germline loops: CDR1 DFQATT, CDR2 SNEGSKA (reference sequence). This CDR3 is built from 14 residues. After removal of 6 bases from V and 4 bases from J, the junction contained 11 bases not matched to a gene. CDR3 DNA: TGCAGTGCGCCAACACAGGGGTGGGGAGAGACCCAGTACTTC. Translation: CSAPTQGWGETQYF.